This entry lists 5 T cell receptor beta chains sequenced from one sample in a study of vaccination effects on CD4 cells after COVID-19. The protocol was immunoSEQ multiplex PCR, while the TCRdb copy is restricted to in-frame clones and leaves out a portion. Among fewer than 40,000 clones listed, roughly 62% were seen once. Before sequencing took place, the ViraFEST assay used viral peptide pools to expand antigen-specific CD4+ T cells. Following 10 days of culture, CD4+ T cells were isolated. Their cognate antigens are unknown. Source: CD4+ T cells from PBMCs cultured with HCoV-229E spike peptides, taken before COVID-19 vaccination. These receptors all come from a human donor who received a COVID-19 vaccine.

The CDR3 DNA follows: TGTGCCAGCAGCTTGGGGAGCGGAGCGGGCTACACCTTC. As protein: CASSLGSGAGYTF. J is TRBJ1-2 and V is TRBV7-9; D call uncertain. This CDR3 contains 13 residues. Germline values: CDR1 SEHNR, CDR2 FQNEAQ (reference sequence). V was shortened by 3 bases and J by 8 bases, with 13 bases between the two germline ends.

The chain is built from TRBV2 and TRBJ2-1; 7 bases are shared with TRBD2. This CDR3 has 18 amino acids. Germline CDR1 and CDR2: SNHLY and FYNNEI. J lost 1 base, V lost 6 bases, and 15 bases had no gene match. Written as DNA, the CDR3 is TGTGCCAGCAGCCGAAGCCACCCTACTAGCGCATCCTACAATGAGCAGTTCTTC. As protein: CASSRSHPTSASYNEQFF.

CDR3 nucleotides: TGCAGCGGTTCAACCTCAGGTGAAGCTTTCTTT. This codes for CSGSTSGEAFF. J is TRBJ1-1 and V is TRBV29-1, with D hard to call. Deletions cut 7 bases from V and 7 bases from J, with 13 bases between. Germline V CDR1 and CDR2: SQVTM, ANQGSEA. This CDR3 has 11 residues.

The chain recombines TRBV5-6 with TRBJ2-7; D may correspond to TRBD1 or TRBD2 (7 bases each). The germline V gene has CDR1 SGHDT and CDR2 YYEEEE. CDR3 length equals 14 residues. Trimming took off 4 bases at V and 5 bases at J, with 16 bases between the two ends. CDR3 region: CASSGEGARHEQYF. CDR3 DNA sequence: TGTGCCAGCAGCGGGGAGGGGGCAAGGCACGAGCAGTACTTC.

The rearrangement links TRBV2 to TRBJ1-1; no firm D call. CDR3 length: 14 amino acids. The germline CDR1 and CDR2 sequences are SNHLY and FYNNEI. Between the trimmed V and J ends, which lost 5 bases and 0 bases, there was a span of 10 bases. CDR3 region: CASSYSGMNTEAFF. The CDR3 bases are TGTGCCAGCAGTTACAGCGGGATGAACACTGAAGCTTTCTTT.